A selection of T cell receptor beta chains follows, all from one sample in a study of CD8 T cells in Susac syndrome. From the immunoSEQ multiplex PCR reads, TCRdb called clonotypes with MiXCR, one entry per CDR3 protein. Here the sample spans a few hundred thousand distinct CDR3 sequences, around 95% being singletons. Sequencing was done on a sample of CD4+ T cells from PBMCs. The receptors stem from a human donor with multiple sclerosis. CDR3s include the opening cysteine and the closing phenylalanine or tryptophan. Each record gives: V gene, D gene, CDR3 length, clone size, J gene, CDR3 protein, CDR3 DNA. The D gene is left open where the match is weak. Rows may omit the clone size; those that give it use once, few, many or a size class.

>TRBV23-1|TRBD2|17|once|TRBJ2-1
CASNLCSSSGGAGEQFF
TGCGCCAGCAACCTCTGTAGCTCTAGCGGGGGGGCCGGGGAGCAGTTCTTC
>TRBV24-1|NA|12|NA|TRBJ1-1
CATSDRLGEAFF
TGTGCCACCAGTGACCGACTAGGAGAAGCTTTCTTT
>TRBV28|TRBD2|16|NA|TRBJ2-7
CASRRGRLAGAYEQYF
TGTGCCAGCAGGCGAGGGCGTCTAGCGGGAGCCTACGAGCAGTACTTC
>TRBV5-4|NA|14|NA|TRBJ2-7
CASSRVGGAHEQYF
TGTGCCAGCAGCCGGGTTGGGGGGGCCCACGAGCAGTACTTC
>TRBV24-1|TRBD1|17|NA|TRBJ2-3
CATSDPSGTGGADTQYF
TGTGCCACCAGTGATCCCTCCGGGACAGGGGGCGCAGATACGCAGTATTTT
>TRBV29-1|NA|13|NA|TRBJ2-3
CSVEKRFTDTQYF
TGCAGCGTAGAAAAGCGGTTCACAGATACGCAGTATTTT
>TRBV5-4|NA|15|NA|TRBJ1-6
CASSLNTGGDSPLHF
TGTGCCAGCAGCTTGAACACAGGCGGCGATTCACCCCTCCACTTT
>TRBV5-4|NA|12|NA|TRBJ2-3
CASSAESHTQYF
TGTGCCAGCAGCGCGGAATCCCATACGCAGTATTTT
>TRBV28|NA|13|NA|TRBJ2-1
CASRPPGPAQQFF
TGTGCCAGCAGACCTCCGGGACCGGCACAGCAGTTCTTC
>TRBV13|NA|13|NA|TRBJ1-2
CASSGRIPTGYTF
TGTGCCAGCAGCGGCAGGATCCCGACTGGCTACACCTTC
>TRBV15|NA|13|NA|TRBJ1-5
CATSKISNQPQHF
TGTGCCACCAGCAAGATTAGCAATCAGCCCCAGCATTTT
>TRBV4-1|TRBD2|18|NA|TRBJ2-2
CASSQALAGGPNTGELFF
TGCGCCAGCAGCCAAGCCCTAGCGGGAGGGCCGAACACCGGGGAGCTGTTTTTT
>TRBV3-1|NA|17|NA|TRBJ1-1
CASSQSSWKAGKTEAFF
TGTGCCAGCAGCCAGTCCTCATGGAAGGCGGGGAAGACTGAAGCTTTCTTT
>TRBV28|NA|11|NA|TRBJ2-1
CARPIRGEQFF
TGTGCCAGGCCTATACGGGGGGAGCAGTTCTTC
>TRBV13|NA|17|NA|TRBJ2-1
CASSLDTVGSSYNEQFF
TGTGCCAGCAGCTTAGATACTGTGGGCAGTTCCTACAATGAGCAGTTCTTC
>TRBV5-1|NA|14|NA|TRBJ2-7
CASSLVSGSYEQYF
TGCGCCAGCAGCTTGGTATCCGGCTCCTACGAGCAGTACTTC
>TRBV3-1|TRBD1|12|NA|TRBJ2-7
CASNQGASEQYF
TGTGCCAGCAACCAGGGGGCTTCCGAGCAGTACTTC
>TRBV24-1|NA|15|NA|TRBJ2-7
CATSSTGTGRYEQYF
TGTGCCACCAGTTCTACCGGGACGGGGCGCTACGAGCAGTACTTC
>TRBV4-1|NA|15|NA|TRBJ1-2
CASNQDWGLGYGYTF
TGCGCCAGCAACCAAGATTGGGGGCTCGGGTATGGCTACACCTTC
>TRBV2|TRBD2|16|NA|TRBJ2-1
CASSDGRGSSYNEQFF
TGTGCCAGCAGTGATGGGCGGGGGAGCTCCTACAATGAGCAGTTCTTC
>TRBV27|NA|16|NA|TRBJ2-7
CASRTQDHLGHYEQYF
TGTGCCAGCAGAACCCAGGACCACTTGGGCCACTACGAGCAGTACTTC
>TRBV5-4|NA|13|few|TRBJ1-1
CASSRTENTEAFF
TGTGCCAGCAGCCGGACAGAGAACACTGAAGCTTTCTTT
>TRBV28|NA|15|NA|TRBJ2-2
CASINSDRNTGELFF
TGTGCCAGCATTAATTCAGACCGAAACACCGGGGAGCTGTTTTTT
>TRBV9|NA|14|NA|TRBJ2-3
CASSVGGVLDTQYF
TGTGCCAGCAGCGTCGGTGGGGTCTTGGATACGCAGTATTTT
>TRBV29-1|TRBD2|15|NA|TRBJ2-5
CSVEGSRGGAQTQYF
TGCAGCGTTGAAGGGTCGCGGGGGGGCGCCCAGACCCAGTACTTC
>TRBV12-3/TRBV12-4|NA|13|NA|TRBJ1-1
CASNPFARGEAFF
TGTGCCAGCAACCCCTTCGCTAGGGGCGAAGCTTTCTTT
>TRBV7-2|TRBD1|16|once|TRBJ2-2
CASRPGTGANTGELFF
TGTGCCAGCAGACCCGGGACAGGGGCGAACACCGGGGAGCTGTTTTTT
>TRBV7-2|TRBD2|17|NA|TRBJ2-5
CASSPGTSGGAMETQYF
TGTGCCAGCAGCCCCGGGACTAGCGGGGGGGCGATGGAGACCCAGTACTTC
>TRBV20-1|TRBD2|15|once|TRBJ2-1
CSARDAGLPYNEQFF
TGCAGTGCTAGAGATGCGGGACTACCCTACAATGAGCAGTTCTTC
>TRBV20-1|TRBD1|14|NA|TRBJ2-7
CSASLDTGAYEQYF
TGCAGTGCTAGCCTAGACACAGGGGCATACGAGCAGTACTTC
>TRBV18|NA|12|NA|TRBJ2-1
CASSQKGNEQFF
TGTGCCAGCTCACAAAAAGGGAATGAGCAGTTCTTC
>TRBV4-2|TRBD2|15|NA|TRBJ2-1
CASSQQPGGPGEQFF
TGTGCCAGCAGCCAACAGCCGGGGGGGCCTGGGGAGCAGTTCTTC
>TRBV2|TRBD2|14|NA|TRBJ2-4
CASRTSGGGNIQYF
TGTGCCAGCCGGACTAGCGGGGGTGGAAACATTCAGTACTTC
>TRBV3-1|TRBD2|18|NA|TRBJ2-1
CASSRGLAGVEIYNEQFF
TGTGCCAGCAGCCGGGGACTAGCGGGAGTGGAAATCTACAATGAGCAGTTCTTC
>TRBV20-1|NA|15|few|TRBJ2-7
CSAARTPRPGYEQYF
TGCAGTGCCGCCCGCACTCCTAGGCCAGGATACGAGCAGTACTTC
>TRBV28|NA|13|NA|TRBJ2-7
CASILSSGYEQYF
TGTGCCAGCATCCTATCGTCCGGTTACGAGCAGTACTTC
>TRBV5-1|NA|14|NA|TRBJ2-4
CASSLTTAKNIQYF
TGCGCCAGCAGCTTGACGACAGCCAAAAACATTCAGTACTTC
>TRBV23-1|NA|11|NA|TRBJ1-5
CASIRSQPQHF
TGCGCCAGCATCCGCAGTCAGCCCCAGCATTTT
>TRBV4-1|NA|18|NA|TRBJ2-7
CASSQAVDIHTPTYEQYF
TGCGCCAGCAGCCAAGCCGTCGACATTCACACCCCCACCTACGAGCAGTACTTC
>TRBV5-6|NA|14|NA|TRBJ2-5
CASSWPGLSETQYF
TGTGCCAGCAGCTGGCCTGGACTATCCGAGACCCAGTACTTC
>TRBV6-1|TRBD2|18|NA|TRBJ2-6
CASSGPTSGSAGANVLTF
TGTGCCAGCAGTGGGCCGACTAGCGGTTCAGCTGGGGCCAACGTCCTGACTTTC
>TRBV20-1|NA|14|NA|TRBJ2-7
CSASPRDGYYEQYF
TGCAGTGCTAGTCCCCGTGACGGGTACTACGAGCAGTACTTC
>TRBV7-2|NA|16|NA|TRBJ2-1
CASRQMTGTIYNEQFF
TGTGCCAGCAGACAGATGACAGGCACAATCTACAATGAGCAGTTCTTC
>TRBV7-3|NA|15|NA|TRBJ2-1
CASSLELSSYNEQFF
TGTGCCAGCAGCTTAGAACTCAGCTCCTACAATGAGCAGTTCTTC
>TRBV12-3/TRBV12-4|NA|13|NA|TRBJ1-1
CASRPRGETEAFF
TGTGCCAGCAGGCCCAGGGGAGAGACTGAAGCTTTCTTT
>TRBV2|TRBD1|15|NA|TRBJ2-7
CASRRDRAESYEQYF
TGTGCCAGCAGGAGAGACAGGGCTGAGTCCTACGAGCAGTACTTC
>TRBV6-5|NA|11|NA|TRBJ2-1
CASSNRARSFF
TGTGCCAGCAGTAACCGTGCGAGAAGCTTCTTC
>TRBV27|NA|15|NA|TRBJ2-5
CASSLSAGIRETQYF
TGTGCCAGCAGTTTGAGCGCCGGGATACGAGAGACCCAGTACTTC
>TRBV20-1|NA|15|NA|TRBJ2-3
CSAPNPTGKRDTQYF
TGCAGTGCGCCAAACCCGACAGGCAAGAGAGATACGCAGTATTTT
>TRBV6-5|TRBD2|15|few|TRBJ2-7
CASSLVAGGPYEQYF
TGTGCCAGCAGTTTGGTAGCGGGAGGGCCCTACGAGCAGTACTTC
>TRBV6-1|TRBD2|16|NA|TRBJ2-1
CASTEWASGNYNEQFF
TGTGCCAGCACCGAATGGGCTAGCGGAAATTACAATGAGCAGTTCTTC
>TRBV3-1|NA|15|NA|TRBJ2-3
CASTPSANWGDTQYF
TGTGCCAGCACGCCTAGCGCCAACTGGGGAGATACGCAGTATTTT